This T cell receptor beta chain was sequenced in a study of a mutant IDH1 vaccine in newly diagnosed glioma. Study background: Every participant had undergone radiotherapy, temozolomide, or both before, and most underwent both. General study findings and limits: Variations in leading peripheral T cell clonotypes appeared to have no connection with pseudoprogression.

About this clone itself: Its antigen is not known.

Clones were read by immunoSEQ multiplex PCR, and TCRdb kept only the in-frame ones, dropping some. The top ten clones hold about 5.2% of a sample with around 82,000 clones, around 80% of them seen once. Time point specified: baseline, week 1 (first vaccination visit). The treatment denotes: pre-vaccination baseline after standard-of-care therapy. Every donor had a new WHO grade 3 or 4 astrocytoma that was IDH1-mutant, with loss of nuclear ATRX. Sequencing used PBMCs, obtained from a glioma patient treated with radiotherapy, temozolomide or both. The TCR sequence derives from a man in his forties with glioma. Some clones in this sample may be carry-over from other donors' samples.

This CDR3 is CATDAGGTEQFF. Written as DNA, the CDR3 is TGTGCCACAGACGCGGGGGGGACTGAGCAGTTCTTC. The rearrangement joins TRBV7-9 to TRBJ2-1; 9 bases are a match to TRBD2. The CDR3 contains 12 residues. Germline CDR1 SEHNR, CDR2 FQNEAQ (reference sequence). V shed 10 bases and J 9 bases; nucleotides not matched to a gene: 7.